The 25 T cell receptor beta chains presented below share a single source sample, sequenced in a study of T cells after yellow fever vaccination. TCRdb analysed the 5' RACE reads with MiXCR anew, one entry per CDR3 protein. This sample has hundreds of thousands of distinct CDR3 sequences, with roughly 3.5% found just once. Specimen: PBMCs, collected on the day of the yellow fever booster vaccination. The receptors shown here come from a man aged 18 to 29 who received the YFV17D yellow fever vaccine.

Notes on this clonotype: One base away lies a much larger clone, so this may be a sequencing read error. The chain has TRBV7-6 and TRBJ2-6, with D hard to call. The CDR3 contains 14 residues. Germline V CDR1 and CDR2: SGHVS, FNYEAQ. V was pared by 6 bases and J by 3 bases, with 9 bases between. The CDR3 DNA reads as TGTGCCAGCAGTCTCCGCTATGGGGCCAACGTCCTGACTTTC. It translates to CASSLRYGANVLTF.

This clonotype was detected ten times or more. V gene TRBV5-6 combines with J gene TRBJ2-3; TRBD1 matches 10 bases. There are 16 residues in the CDR3. Germline V gene lookup returns CDR1 SGHDT and CDR2 YYEEEE. With V trimmed by 4 bases and J by 6 bases, 11 bases remained unmatched. CDR3 amino acids: CASSDRDRGESDTQYF. CDR3 nucleotides: TGTGCCAGCAGCGACCGGGACAGGGGAGAGTCCGATACGCAGTATTTT.

At least ten counts were recorded for this clonotype. This chain joins TRBV7-2 and TRBJ2-1; 7 nucleotides agree with TRBD2. The CDR3 runs 16 residues. V was pared by 2 bases and J by 5 bases, with 9 bases of the junction left unmatched. Germline V CDR1 and CDR2: SGHTA, FQGNSA. In DNA form, the CDR3 reads TGTGCCAGCAGCTTAACGACCGGGGGGTACAACAATGAGCAGTTCTTC. This sequence encodes CASSLTTGGYNNEQFF.

This clonotype was detected ten times or more. This sequence joins TRBV7-8 and TRBJ2-5, with 7 positions matching TRBD1. V lost 4 bases and J lost 5; bases outside the gene matches: 16. The CDR3 spans 17 residues. Germline V gene sequence: CDR1 SGHVS, CDR2 FQNEAQ. CDR3 sequence reads: CASSSHRTGQIRETQYF. The DNA of the CDR3 is TGTGCCAGCAGCTCCCACCGGACAGGCCAAATCAGGGAGACCCAGTACTTC.

V gene TRBV12-3 or TRBV12-4 combines with J gene TRBJ1-1; TRBD1 matches 12 bases. V lost 3 bases, J lost 1 base, and 18 bases stayed unmatched. The CDR3 contains 21 residues. Here the CDR3 DNA reads TGTGCCAGCAGTTTTTCGTATGGATATTGGGACAGGGGGCTTGGGAACACTGAAGCTTTCTTT. It codes for CASSFSYGYWDRGLGNTEAFF.

This clonotype showed up many times. This chain links TRBV25-1 with TRBJ2-1, with 9 bases matching TRBD2. The junction had 5 bases not matched to a gene; V was cut back by 7 bases and J by 4 bases. The CDR3 is 14 residues long. Germline V CDR1 and CDR2: MGHDK, SYGVNS. CDR3 residues: CASMRRGGYNEQFF. CDR3 bases: TGTGCCAGCATGCGGCGGGGGGGATACAATGAGCAGTTCTTC.

The table lists this clonotype with a few counts. The rearrangement uses TRBV4-3 and TRBJ1-2; D unclear. Trimming took 0 bases from V and 5 from J, leaving 19 bases between them. CDR1 is LGHNA and CDR2 is YSLEER in the germline V gene. There are 17 residues in the CDR3. Here the CDR3 DNA reads TGCGCCAGCAGCCAAGAAGCCCCACCAACGATCGTATATGGCTACACCTTC. Translated: CASSQEAPPTIVYGYTF.

This clonotype was observed many times. V gene TRBV6-1 combines with J gene TRBJ1-6, with TRBD1 matching 12 bases. The CDR3 contains 15 residues. The germline gives CDR1 MNHNS, CDR2 SASEGT. Trimming took 7 bases from V and 11 from J; bases not matched to a gene: 9. CDR3 DNA sequence: TGTGCCAGCATCACACCGGGACAGGGGGCTACACCCCTCCACTTT. Translating it yields CASITPGQGATPLHF.

This clonotype showed up many times. The chain has TRBV5-1 and TRBJ2-7; D is possibly TRBD2 (6 bases). V lost 0 bases, J lost 7 bases, and 14 bases lay in between. The CDR3 extends over 14 amino acids. Germline loops: CDR1 SGHRS, CDR2 YFSETQ. CDR3 DNA: TGCGCCAGCAGCTTGGTGGGCGGCGGGGAGGAGCAGTACTTC. This translates into CASSLVGGGEEQYF.

The sample holds many counts of this clonotype. The chain recombines TRBV7-8 with TRBJ1-5, with unresolved D. CDR1 SGHVS and CDR2 FQNEAQ come from the germline V gene. Trimming took 3 bases from V and 0 from J, leaving 6 bases between them. CDR3 size: 14 residues. The CDR3 coding sequence is TGTGCCAGCAGCTTGGTTTATAGCAATCAGCCCCAGCATTTT. Its translation: CASSLVYSNQPQHF.

This clonotype came up a few times. The genes are TRBV6-5 and TRBJ2-5; D call uncertain. With 6 bases removed from V and 9 bases from J, the gap between germline ends came to 23 bases. CDR3 length: 15 amino acids. Germline V lookup: CDR1 MNHEY, CDR2 SVGAGI. The CDR3 DNA follows: TGTGCCAGCAGACCCCTCCAGACGTCTTACGGGTCCCAGTACTTC. Its protein is CASRPLQTSYGSQYF.

The V and J genes are TRBV7-7 and TRBJ2-3; D is perhaps TRBD2 (6 bases). The CDR3 totals 17 residues. Trimming pared 5 bases from V and 3 bases from J, leaving 21 bases between. Germline V gene data show CDR1 as SSHAT and CDR2 as FNYEAQ (reference sequence). Here the CDR3 reads CASSPGVGRGITDTQYF. CDR3 nucleotide sequence: TGTGCCAGCAGCCCCGGCGTGGGGCGGGGCATTACAGATACGCAGTATTTT. Complete variable domain (other parts from reference TRBV7-7 and TRBJ2-3): GAGVSQSPRYKVTKRGQDVTLRCDPISSHATLYWYQQALGQGPEFLTYFNYEAQPDKSGLPSDRFSAERPEGSISTLTIQRTEQRDSAMYRCASSPGVGRGITDTQYFGPGTRLTVL.

This clonotype showed up many times. The genes are TRBV7-2 and TRBJ2-5; TRBD2 matches at 8 bases. Germline V CDR1 and CDR2: SGHTA, FQGNSA. CDR3 length: 17 residues. J gave up 9 bases and V 2 bases, and 17 bases lay outside the gene matches. This CDR3 is CASSLSGRGGPRVAQYF. CDR3 DNA: TGTGCCAGCAGCTTAAGTGGCCGCGGGGGGCCAAGAGTGGCCCAGTACTTC.

V usage is TRBV20-1 and J usage is TRBJ1-1; D is perhaps TRBD1 (6 bases). Germline assignment: CDR1 DFQATT and CDR2 SNEGSKA (reference sequence). Trimming left V 5 bases short and J 6 bases short, with 13 bases between. This CDR3 has 12 amino acids. The CDR3 bases are TGCAGTGCTTGGGGACAATCCGCTGAAGCTTTCTTT. It encodes CSAWGQSAEAFF.

In this sample, this clonotype turned up a few times. The V and J genes are TRBV6-5 and TRBJ1-1; TRBD1 agrees at 7 bases. The CDR3 sequence is 13 residues long. The germline V gene has CDR1 MNHEY and CDR2 SVGAGI. J gave up 3 bases and V 6 bases, and 4 bases lay outside the gene matches. The CDR3 DNA reads TGTGCCAGCAGGACAGGGCGATACACTGAAGCTTTCTTT. This encodes CASRTGRYTEAFF.

This clonotype was recorded a few times. At one boundary the junction diverges from the germline segment, which might be a read error. The rearrangement links TRBV7-8 to TRBJ2-6; TRBD2 is a possible D gene (5 bases). CDR1 is SGHVS, CDR2 FQNEAQ, per germline. The CDR3 contains 13 residues. The CDR3 region has the DNA TGTGCCAGCAGCTCCCAGTTTCGCGGCGTCGGGGCTTTC. The encoded protein is CASSSQFRGVGAF.

This clonotype has a handful of counts. This rearrangement joins TRBV20-1 to TRBJ2-1; the match to TRBD2 covers 7 bases. J lost 6 bases, V lost 3 bases, and 11 bases had no gene match. CDR1 and CDR2 (germline): DFQATT, SNEGSKA (reference sequence). There are 15 residues in the CDR3. This CDR3 reads CSASQAGMVGNEQFF. DNA of the CDR3: TGCAGTGCTAGCCAAGCGGGGATGGTGGGCAATGAGCAGTTCTTC.

This clonotype turned up a few times. The chain employs TRBV5-4 and TRBJ2-3; 7 bases are a match to TRBD2. The ends lost 3 bases at V and 5 bases at J; junction bases unmatched: 6. Germline V CDR1 and CDR2: SGHNT, YYREEE (reference sequence). The CDR3 runs to 14 residues. CDR3 sequence reads: CASSSTSGVDTQYF. CDR3 sequence (DNA): TGTGCCAGCAGCTCAACGAGCGGGGTAGATACGCAGTATTTT.

This clonotype has a handful of counts. This rearrangement joins TRBV12-3 or TRBV12-4 to TRBJ2-6, with D maybe TRBD2 (6 bases). V was clipped by 6 bases and J by 13 bases, with 16 bases between them. The CDR3 runs to 13 residues. The CDR3 sequence is CASRPGTHPVLTF. The CDR3 coding sequence is TGTGCCAGCAGACCCGGGACTCATCCTGTCCTGACTTTC.

CDR3 coding DNA: TGCGCCAGCACCACAGGGAACTACCAAGAGACCCAGTACTTC. This translates into CASTTGNYQETQYF. The J gene is TRBJ2-5, the V gene TRBV5-1; possible D gene TRBD1, 6 bases. Between the trimmed V and J ends, which lost 6 bases and 0 bases, there was a span of 12 bases. The CDR3 extends over 14 amino acids. The germline CDR1 and CDR2 sequences are SGHRS and YFSETQ.

V and J are TRBV20-1 and TRBJ1-6; D not certain. V was cut by 1 base and J by 9 bases, with 10 bases left in between. Germline CDR1 reads DFQATT; CDR2 reads SNEGSKA (reference sequence). The CDR3 extends over 13 amino acids. Here the CDR3 DNA reads TGCAGTGCTAGAGTTTCAGAGGTTTCACCCCTCCACTTT. Its translation is CSARVSEVSPLHF.

The V and J genes are TRBV27 and TRBJ1-1; TRBD1 matches 8 bases. Germline V gene data show CDR1 as MNHEY and CDR2 as SMNVEV (reference sequence). Germline trimming cut 6 bases from V and 4 bases from J; bases unmatched to any gene: 7. This CDR3 region has 14 residues. The CDR3 DNA reads as TGTGCCAGCAGACAACAGGGGGAAAGCACTGAAGCTTTCTTT. This encodes CASRQQGESTEAFF.

This clonotype was seen a few times. This rearrangement joins TRBV7-8 to TRBJ1-5, with D unresolved. Trimming stripped 1 base from V and 0 bases from J, with 10 bases between. Germline CDR1 and CDR2: SGHVS and FQNEAQ. The CDR3 has 16 residues. The CDR3: CASSLETAYSNQPQHF. The DNA of the CDR3 is TGTGCCAGCAGCTTAGAAACGGCTTATAGCAATCAGCCCCAGCATTTT.

The V call is TRBV5-4, the J call TRBJ2-1; tentatively, D is TRBD1 (5 bases). V was pared by 4 bases and J by 1 base, with 12 bases between. This CDR3 has 15 residues. Germline CDR1 SGHNT, CDR2 YYREEE (reference sequence). CDR3: CASSLDQGSYNEQFF. CDR3 DNA: TGTGCCAGCAGCCTCGACCAGGGTTCCTACAATGAGCAGTTCTTC. Together with reference TRBV5-4 and TRBJ2-1, the CDR3 gives the full variable domain: ETGVTQSPTHLIKTRGQQVTLRCSSQSGHNTVSWYQQALGQGPQFIFQYYREEENGRGNFPPRFSGLQFPNYSSELNVNALELDDSALYLCASSLDQGSYNEQFFGPGTRLTVL.

This clonotype was counted between two and nine times. The chain employs TRBV19 and TRBJ2-3; TRBD1 agrees at 10 bases. Losses at the gene ends were 5 bases for V and 4 bases for J; bases not matched to a gene: 3. From germline, CDR1 is LNHDA and CDR2 SQIVND (reference sequence). The CDR3 spans 14 residues. CDR3 loop: CASSDRGPPDTQYF. CDR3 sequence (DNA): TGTGCCAGTAGTGACAGGGGGCCACCAGATACGCAGTATTTT.